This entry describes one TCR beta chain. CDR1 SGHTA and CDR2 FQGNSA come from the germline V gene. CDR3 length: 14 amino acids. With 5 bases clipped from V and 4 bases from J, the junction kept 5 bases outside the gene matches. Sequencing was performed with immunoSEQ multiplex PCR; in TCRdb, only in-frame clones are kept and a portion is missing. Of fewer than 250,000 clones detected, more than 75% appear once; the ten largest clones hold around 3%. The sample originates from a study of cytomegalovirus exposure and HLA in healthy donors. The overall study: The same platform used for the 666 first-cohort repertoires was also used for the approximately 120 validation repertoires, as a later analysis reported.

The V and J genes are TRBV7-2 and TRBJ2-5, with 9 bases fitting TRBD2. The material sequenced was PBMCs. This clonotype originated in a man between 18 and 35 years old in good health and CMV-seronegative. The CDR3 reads CASSNSGGGETQYF. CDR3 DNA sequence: TGTGCCAGCAGCAATAGCGGGGGCGGAGAGACCCAGTACTTC.